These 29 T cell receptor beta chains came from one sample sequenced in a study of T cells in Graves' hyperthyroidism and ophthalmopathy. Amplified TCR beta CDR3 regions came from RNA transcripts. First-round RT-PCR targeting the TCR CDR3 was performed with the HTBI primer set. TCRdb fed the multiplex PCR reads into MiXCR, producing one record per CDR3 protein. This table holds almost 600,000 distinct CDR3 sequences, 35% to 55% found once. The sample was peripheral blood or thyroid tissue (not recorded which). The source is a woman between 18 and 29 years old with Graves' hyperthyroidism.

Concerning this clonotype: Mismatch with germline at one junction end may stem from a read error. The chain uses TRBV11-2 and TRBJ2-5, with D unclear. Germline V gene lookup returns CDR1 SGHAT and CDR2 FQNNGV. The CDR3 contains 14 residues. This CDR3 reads CGSSLVGIQETQYF. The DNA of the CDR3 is TGTGGCAGCAGCTTAGTAGGAATACAAGAGACCCAGTACTTC.

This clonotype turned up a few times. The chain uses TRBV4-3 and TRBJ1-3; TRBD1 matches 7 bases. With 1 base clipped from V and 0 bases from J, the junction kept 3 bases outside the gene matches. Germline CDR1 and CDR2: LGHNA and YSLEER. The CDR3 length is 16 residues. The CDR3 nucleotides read TGCGCCAGCAGCCAAGGACAGGGCCGCTCTGGAAACACCATATATTTT. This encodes CASSQGQGRSGNTIYF.

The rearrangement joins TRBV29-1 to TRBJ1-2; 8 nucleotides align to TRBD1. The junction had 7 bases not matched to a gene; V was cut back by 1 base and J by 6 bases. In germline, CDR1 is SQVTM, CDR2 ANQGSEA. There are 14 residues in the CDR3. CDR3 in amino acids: CSVEVQGAKDGYTF. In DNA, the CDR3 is TGCAGCGTTGAAGTTCAGGGGGCGAAGGATGGCTACACCTTC.

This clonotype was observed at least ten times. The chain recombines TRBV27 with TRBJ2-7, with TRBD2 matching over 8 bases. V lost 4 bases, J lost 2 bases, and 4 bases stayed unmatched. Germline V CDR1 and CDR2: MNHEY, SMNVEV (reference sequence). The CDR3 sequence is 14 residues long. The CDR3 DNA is TGTGCCAGCAGTTGGTTAGCGGGACCCTACGAGCAGTACTTC. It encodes CASSWLAGPYEQYF.

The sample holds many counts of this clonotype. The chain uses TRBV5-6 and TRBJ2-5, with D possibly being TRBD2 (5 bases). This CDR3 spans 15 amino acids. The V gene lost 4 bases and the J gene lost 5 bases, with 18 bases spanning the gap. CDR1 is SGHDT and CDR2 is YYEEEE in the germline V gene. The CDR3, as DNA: TGTGCCAGCAGCCTGGAGGTGTTTTCTGTGGAGACCCAGTACTTC. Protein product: CASSLEVFSVETQYF.

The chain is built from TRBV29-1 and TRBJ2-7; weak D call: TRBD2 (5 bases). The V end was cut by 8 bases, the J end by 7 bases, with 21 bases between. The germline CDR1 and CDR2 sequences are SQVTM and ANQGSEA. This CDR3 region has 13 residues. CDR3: CSSESGILREQYF. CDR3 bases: TGCAGCAGTGAATCGGGGATATTGCGAGAGCAGTACTTC.

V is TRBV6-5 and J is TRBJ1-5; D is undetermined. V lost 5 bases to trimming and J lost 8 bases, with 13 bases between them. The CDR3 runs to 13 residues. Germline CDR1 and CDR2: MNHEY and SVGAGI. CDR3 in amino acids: CASSESTGEPQHF. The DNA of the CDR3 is TGTGCCAGCAGTGAAAGCACCGGGGAGCCCCAGCATTTT.

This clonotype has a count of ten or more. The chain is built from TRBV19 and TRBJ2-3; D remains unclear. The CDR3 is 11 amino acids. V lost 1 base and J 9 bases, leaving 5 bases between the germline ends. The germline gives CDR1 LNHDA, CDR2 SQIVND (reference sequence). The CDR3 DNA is TGTGCCAGTAGTATAGGTCGAACGCAGTATTTT. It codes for CASSIGRTQYF.

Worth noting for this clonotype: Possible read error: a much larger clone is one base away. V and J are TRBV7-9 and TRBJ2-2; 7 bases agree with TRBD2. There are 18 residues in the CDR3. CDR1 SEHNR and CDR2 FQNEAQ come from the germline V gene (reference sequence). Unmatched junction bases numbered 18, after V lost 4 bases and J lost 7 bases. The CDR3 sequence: CASSSLLADADDLGELFF. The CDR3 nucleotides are TGTGCCAGCAGCTCTCTCCTAGCGGATGCGGACGATCTCGGGGAGCTGTTTTTT. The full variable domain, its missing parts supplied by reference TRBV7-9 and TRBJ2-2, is DTGVSQNPRHKITKRGQNVTFRCDPISEHNRLYWYRQTLGQGPEFLTYFQNEAQLEKSRLLSDRFSAERPKGSFSTLEIQRTEQGDSAMYLCASSSLLADADDLGELFFGEGSRLTVL.

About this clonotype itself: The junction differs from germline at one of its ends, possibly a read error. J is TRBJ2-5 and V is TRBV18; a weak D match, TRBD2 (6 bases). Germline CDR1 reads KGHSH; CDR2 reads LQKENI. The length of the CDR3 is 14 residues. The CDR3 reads CASPPSTSQETQYF. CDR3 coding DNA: TGTGCCAGCCCACCCTCGACTAGTCAAGAGACCCAGTACTTC.

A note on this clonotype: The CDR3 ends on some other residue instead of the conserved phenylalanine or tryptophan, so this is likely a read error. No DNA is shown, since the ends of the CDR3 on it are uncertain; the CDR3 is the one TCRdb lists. The CDR3 sequence is CASSERDYNY. The chain combines TRBV7-9 with TRBJ1-2. The CDR3 region is 10 residues in length, termini included. Germline CDR1 reads SEHNR; CDR2 reads FQNEAQ (reference sequence).

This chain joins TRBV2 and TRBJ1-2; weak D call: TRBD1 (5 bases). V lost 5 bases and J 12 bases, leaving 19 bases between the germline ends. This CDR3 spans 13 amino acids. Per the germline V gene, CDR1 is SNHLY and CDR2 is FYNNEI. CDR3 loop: CASSYNGGTGNTF. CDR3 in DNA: TGTGCCAGCAGTTACAACGGGGGAACTGGAAACACCTTC.

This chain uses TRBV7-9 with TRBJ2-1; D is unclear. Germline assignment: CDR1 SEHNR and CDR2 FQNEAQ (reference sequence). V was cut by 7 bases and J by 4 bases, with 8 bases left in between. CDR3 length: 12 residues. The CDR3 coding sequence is TGTGCCAGCATGCTCCAGTACAATGAGCAGTTCTTC. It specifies CASMLQYNEQFF. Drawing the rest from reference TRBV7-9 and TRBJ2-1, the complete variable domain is DTGVSQNPRHKITKRGQNVTFRCDPISEHNRLYWYRQTLGQGPEFLTYFQNEAQLEKSRLLSDRFSAERPKGSFSTLEIQRTEQGDSAMYLCASMLQYNEQFFGPGTRLTVL.

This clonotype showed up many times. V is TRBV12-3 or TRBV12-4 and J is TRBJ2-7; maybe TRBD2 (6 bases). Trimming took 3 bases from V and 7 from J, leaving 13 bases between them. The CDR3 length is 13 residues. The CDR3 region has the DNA TGTGCCAGCAGTTTCCCTAGCGAAGAAGAGCAGTACTTC. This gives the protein CASSFPSEEEQYF.

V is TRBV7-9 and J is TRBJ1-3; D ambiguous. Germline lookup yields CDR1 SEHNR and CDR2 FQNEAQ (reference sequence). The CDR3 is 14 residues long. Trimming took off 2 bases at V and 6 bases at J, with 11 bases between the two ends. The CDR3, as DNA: TGTGCCAGCAGCTTAAGCGCGGCCGCAAACACCATATATTTT. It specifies CASSLSAAANTIYF.

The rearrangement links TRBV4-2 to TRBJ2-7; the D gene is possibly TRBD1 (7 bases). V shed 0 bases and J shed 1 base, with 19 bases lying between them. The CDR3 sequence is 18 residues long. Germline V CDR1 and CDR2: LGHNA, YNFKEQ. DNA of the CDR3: TGTGCCAGCAGCCAAGAAGGGTGGGGGGACAGAGCTTCCTACGAGCAGTACTTC. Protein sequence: CASSQEGWGDRASYEQYF.

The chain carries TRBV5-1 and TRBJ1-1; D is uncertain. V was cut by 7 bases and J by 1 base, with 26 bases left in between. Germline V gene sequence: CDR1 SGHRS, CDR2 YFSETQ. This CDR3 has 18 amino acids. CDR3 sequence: CASGAPGQVSFGNTEAFF. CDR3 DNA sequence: TGCGCCAGCGGCGCTCCGGGCCAGGTATCATTTGGGAACACTGAAGCTTTCTTT.

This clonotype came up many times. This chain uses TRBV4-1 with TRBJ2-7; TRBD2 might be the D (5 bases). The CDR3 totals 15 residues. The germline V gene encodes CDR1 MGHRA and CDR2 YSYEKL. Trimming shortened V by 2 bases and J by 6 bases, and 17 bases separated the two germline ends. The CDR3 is CASSQLTTALSEQYF. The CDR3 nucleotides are TGCGCCAGCAGCCAACTGACTACCGCACTCTCCGAGCAGTACTTC.

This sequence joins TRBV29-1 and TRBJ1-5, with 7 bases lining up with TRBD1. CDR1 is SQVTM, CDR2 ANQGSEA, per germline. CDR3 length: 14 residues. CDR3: CRPSRQGSNQPQHF. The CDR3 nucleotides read TGCAGACCTAGCCGACAGGGAAGCAATCAGCCCCAGCATTTT.

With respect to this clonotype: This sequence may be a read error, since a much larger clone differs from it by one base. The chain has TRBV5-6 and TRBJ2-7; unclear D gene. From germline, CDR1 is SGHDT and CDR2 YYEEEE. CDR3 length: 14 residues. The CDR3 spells CTSRLWSRYYEQYF. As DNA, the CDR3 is TGTACCAGCAGACTTTGGTCGCGGTACTACGAGCAGTACTTC.

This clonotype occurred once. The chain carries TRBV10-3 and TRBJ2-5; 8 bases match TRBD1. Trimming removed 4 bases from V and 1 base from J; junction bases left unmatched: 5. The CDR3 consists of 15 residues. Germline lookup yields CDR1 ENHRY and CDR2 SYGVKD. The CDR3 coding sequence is TGTGCCATCAGTGGGGGGGACAGGATCCAAGAGACCCAGTACTTC. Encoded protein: CAISGGDRIQETQYF.

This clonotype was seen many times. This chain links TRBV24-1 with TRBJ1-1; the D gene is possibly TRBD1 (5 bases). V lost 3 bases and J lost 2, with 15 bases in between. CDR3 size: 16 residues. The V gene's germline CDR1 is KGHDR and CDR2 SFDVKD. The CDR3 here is CATSDPPAGENTEAFF. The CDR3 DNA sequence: TGTGCCACCAGTGATCCCCCTGCGGGGGAAAACACTGAAGCTTTCTTT.

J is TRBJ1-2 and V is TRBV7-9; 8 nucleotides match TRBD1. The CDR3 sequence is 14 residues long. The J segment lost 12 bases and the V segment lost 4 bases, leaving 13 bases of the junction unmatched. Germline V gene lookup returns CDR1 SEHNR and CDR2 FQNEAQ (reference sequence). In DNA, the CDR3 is TGTGCCAGCAGCTCCAACAAGGACAGGGTCGGAAACACCTTC. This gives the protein CASSSNKDRVGNTF.

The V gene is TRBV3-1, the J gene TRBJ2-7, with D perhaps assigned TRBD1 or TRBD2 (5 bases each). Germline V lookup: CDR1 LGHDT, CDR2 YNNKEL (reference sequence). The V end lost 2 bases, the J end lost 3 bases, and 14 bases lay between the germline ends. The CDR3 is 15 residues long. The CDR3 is CASSQSSGPFYEQYF. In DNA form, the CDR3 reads TGTGCCAGCAGCCAATCTTCGGGACCCTTCTACGAGCAGTACTTC.

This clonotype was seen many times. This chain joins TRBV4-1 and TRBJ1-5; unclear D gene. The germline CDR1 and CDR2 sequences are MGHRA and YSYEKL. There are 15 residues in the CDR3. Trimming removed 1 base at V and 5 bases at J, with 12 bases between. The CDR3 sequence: CASSQGELRDQPQHF. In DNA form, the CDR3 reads TGCGCCAGCAGCCAAGGTGAACTGAGGGATCAGCCCCAGCATTTT.

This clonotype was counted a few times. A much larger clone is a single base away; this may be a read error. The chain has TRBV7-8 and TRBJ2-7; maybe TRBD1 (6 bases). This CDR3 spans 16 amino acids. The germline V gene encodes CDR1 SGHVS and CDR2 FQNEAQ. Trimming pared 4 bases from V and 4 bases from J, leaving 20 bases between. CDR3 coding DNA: TGTGCCAGCAGCTCACTACCGCGAAAAACAGGGTACGAGCAGTACTTC. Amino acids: CASSSLPRKTGYEQYF.

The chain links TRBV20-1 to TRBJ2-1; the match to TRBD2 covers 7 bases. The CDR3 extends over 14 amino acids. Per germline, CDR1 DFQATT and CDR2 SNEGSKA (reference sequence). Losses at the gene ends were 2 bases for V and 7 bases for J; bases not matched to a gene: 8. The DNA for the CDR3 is TGCAGTGCTAGACCTCGTGCGGGAGAAAATGAGCAGTTCTTC. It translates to CSARPRAGENEQFF.

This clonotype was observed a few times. CDR3 nucleotides: TGTGCTAGTGGTTTGATGACAGGGTCGTATAGCTTGCGCTACGAGCAGTACTTC. It codes for CASGLMTGSYSLRYEQYF. This sequence joins TRBV12-5 and TRBJ2-7, with 7 nucleotides matching TRBD1. The CDR3 spans 18 residues. V shed 2 bases and J 3 bases; nucleotides not matched to a gene: 16. Germline assignment: CDR1 LGHNT and CDR2 FRNRAP. The variable domain in full, with the rest retrieved from reference TRBV12-5 and TRBJ2-7, is DARVTQTPRHKVTEMGQEVTMRCQPILGHNTVFWYRQTMMQGLELLAYFRNRAPLDDSGMPKDRFSAEMPDATLATLKIQPSEPRDSAVYFCASGLMTGSYSLRYEQYFGPGTRLTVT.

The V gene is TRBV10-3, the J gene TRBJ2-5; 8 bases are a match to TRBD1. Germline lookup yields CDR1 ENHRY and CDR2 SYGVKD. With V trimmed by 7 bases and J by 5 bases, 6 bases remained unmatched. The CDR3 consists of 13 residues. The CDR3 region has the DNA TGTGCCATCAAGACAGGGGATCTGGAGACCCAGTACTTC. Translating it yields CAIKTGDLETQYF.